The source of this T cell receptor beta chain is a study of cytomegalovirus exposure and HLA in healthy donors. Trimming removed 2 bases at V and 4 bases at J, with 14 bases between. The CDR3 contains 14 residues. CDR1 is SQVTM and CDR2 is ANQGSEA in the germline V gene. The study ran its PCR with 60 Vbeta and 13 Jbeta primers. Profiling relied on immunoSEQ multiplex PCR, and the TCRdb table lists in-frame clones only, not all of them. The data hold around 190,000 clones, with roughly four fifths observed a single time. The sequence was obtained from a man aged 30 to 45 in good health and CMV-seronegative. Input material: PBMCs. The rearrangement links TRBV29-1 to TRBJ1-2, with a possible D match to TRBD1 (6 bases). This CDR3 reads CSVESSTGTYGYTF. Here the CDR3 DNA reads TGCAGCGTTGAATCCTCGACAGGCACCTATGGCTACACCTTC.